The 8 T cell receptor beta chains listed next were all sequenced from one sample in a study of identical twins. TCRdb recomputed calls from the 5' RACE reads with MiXCR, one row per CDR3 protein. The data show hundreds of thousands of distinct CDR3 sequences, 15% to 20% seen once. The same data also went into a second study, on T cells expressing NK-cell markers.

The material sequenced was PBMCs. These receptors were taken from a woman aged 18 to 35 in good health.

A few counts support this clonotype. This sequence joins TRBV4-3 and TRBJ2-5; D is perhaps TRBD1 (6 bases). Germline V gene lookup returns CDR1 LGHNA and CDR2 YSLEER. V lost 1 base and J lost 6, with 18 bases in between. This CDR3 has 16 amino acids. CDR3 nucleotide sequence: TGCGCCAGCAGCCAAGCCCACCGAGCAGGGGAAAAGACCCAGTACTTC. This gives the protein CASSQAHRAGEKTQYF.

This clonotype has a count of ten or more. This chain links TRBV5-1 with TRBJ2-7; 10 bases are a match to TRBD2. Germline CDR1 reads SGHRS; CDR2 reads YFSETQ. The V gene end was trimmed by 7 bases and the J gene end by 4 bases; junction bases not matched to a gene: 11. The CDR3 extends over 15 amino acids. The CDR3 coding sequence is TGCGCCAGCGGCCAAGGTAGCGGGAGGCAATACGAGCAGTACTTC. It translates to CASGQGSGRQYEQYF.

This chain uses TRBV7-9 with TRBJ1-4; TRBD1 might be the D (6 bases). Per germline, CDR1 SEHNR and CDR2 FQNEAQ (reference sequence). Between the trimmed V and J ends, which lost 5 bases and 0 bases, there was a span of 10 bases. The CDR3 covers 15 residues. For the CDR3, the DNA is TGTGCCAGCAGCGTCGGACAGACAACTAATGAAAAACTGTTTTTT. Its protein product is CASSVGQTTNEKLFF. The complete variable domain, with remaining parts taken from reference TRBV7-9 and TRBJ1-4, reads DTGVSQNPRHKITKRGQNVTFRCDPISEHNRLYWYRQTLGQGPEFLTYFQNEAQLEKSRLLSDRFSAERPKGSFSTLEIQRTEQGDSAMYLCASSVGQTTNEKLFFGSGTQLSVL.

The rearrangement links TRBV7-2 to TRBJ2-3; D might be TRBD2 (5 bases). Between the trimmed V and J ends, which lost 7 bases and 4 bases, there was a span of 12 bases. In germline, CDR1 is SGHTA, CDR2 FQGNSA. The CDR3 has 13 residues. Here the CDR3 reads CASTLEGPDTQYF. In nucleotides, the CDR3 is TGTGCCAGCACCCTAGAGGGTCCAGATACGCAGTATTTT.

This clonotype showed up just a few times. V usage is TRBV7-2 and J usage is TRBJ2-3; D is possibly TRBD2 (7 bases). V was shortened by 6 bases and J by 3 bases, with 19 bases between the two germline ends. This CDR3 contains 16 residues. CDR1 and CDR2 from the germline V gene are SGHTA and FQGNSA. As DNA, the CDR3 is TGTGCCAGCAGTAGGGGGGGAGTTGGGGGGACAGATACGCAGTATTTT. It specifies CASSRGGVGGTDTQYF.

The rearrangement links TRBV18 to TRBJ1-2; D is undetermined. Deletions cut 3 bases from V and 3 bases from J, with 11 bases between. The CDR3 totals 14 residues. Germline-derived CDR1 and CDR2 are KGHSH and LQKENI. DNA of the CDR3: TGTGCCAGCTCACCGGGGATTGGTGACTATGGCTACACCTTC. It encodes CASSPGIGDYGYTF.

The chain links TRBV29-1 to TRBJ1-2, with D tentatively TRBD1 (5 bases). This CDR3 spans 12 amino acids. Looked up from germline, CDR1 is SQVTM and CDR2 is ANQGSEA. Trimming left V 4 bases short and J 2 bases short, with 8 bases between. In DNA, the CDR3 is TGCAGCGTTGGTGGGGGGAACTATGGCTACACCTTC. This codes for CSVGGGNYGYTF.

As concerns this clonotype: Its ends do not fully match the called genes, so a read error is possible. V gene TRBV12-3 or TRBV12-4 combines with J gene TRBJ2-3, with 8 bases lining up with TRBD2. The CDR3 is 15 amino acids. The CDR3: CASSPGTSLADSQYF. CDR3 DNA sequence: TGTGCCAGCAGTCCGGGGACTAGTTTGGCAGATTCGCAGTATTTT.